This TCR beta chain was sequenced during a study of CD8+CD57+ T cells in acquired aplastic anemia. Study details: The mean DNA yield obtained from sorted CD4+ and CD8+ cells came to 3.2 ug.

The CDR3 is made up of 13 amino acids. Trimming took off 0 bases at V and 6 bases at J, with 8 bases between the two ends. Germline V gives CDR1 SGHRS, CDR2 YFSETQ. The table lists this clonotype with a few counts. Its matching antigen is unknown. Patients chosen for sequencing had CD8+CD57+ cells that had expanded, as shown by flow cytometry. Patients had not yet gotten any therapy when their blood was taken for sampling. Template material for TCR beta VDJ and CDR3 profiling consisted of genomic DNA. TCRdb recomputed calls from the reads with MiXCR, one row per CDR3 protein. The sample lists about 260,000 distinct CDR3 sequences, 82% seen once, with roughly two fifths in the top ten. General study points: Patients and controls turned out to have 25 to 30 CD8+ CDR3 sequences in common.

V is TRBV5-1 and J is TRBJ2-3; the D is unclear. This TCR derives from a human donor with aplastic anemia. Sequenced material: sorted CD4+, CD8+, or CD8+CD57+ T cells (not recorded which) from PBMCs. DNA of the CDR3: TGCGCCAGCAGCTTGGAAGGTTCTGATACGCAGTATTTT. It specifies CASSLEGSDTQYF.